This is a list of T cell receptor beta chains from one sample in a study of control samples from healthy donors and cancer patients. The repertoire was sequenced with immunoSEQ multiplex PCR; TCRdb's copy has only in-frame clones and lacks some. The data contain 160,000 or so clones, nearly 96% of them singletons. Sequencing was done on a sample of blood. The source of these receptors is a woman in her twenties or thirties in good health. CDR3s include the opening cysteine and the closing phenylalanine or tryptophan. A D gene is named only where the DNA matches it firmly. Size is stated for part of the rows, as once, few or many counts, or as a class when the clone is expanded.

>TRBV9|TRBJ2-1|NA|TRBD1
TGTGCCAGCAGCGGAGGGACAGGGTACAATGAGCAGTTCTTC
CASSGGTGYNEQFF
>TRBV6-6|TRBJ2-2|NA|NA
TGTGCCAGCAGTTACGGTGAAGGGTTATTGGGGGAGCTGTTTTTT
CASSYGEGLLGELFF
>TRBV11-2|TRBJ2-1|once|NA
TGTGCCAGCAGCTTAGGACGGGCTGGCCTCGGAGAGCAGTTCTTC
CASSLGRAGLGEQFF
>TRBV30|TRBJ1-3|NA|NA
TGTGCCTGGAGTACCGGGACTGACTCTGGAAACACCATATATTTT
CAWSTGTDSGNTIYF
>TRBV28|TRBJ1-1|once|NA
TGTGCCAGCAGTTTTCCCTCTCAAGGGGCCATGAACACTGAAGCTTTCTTT
CASSFPSQGAMNTEAFF
>TRBV5-4|TRBJ1-2|NA|NA
TGTGCCAGCAGTCCCCGGGCCCCGCAAGGCTACACCTTC
CASSPRAPQGYTF
>TRBV3-1/TRBV3-2|TRBJ2-3|few|NA
TGTGCCAGCAGCCAAGACCCAGGATCTAGCACAGATACGCAGTATTTT
CASSQDPGSSTDTQYF
>TRBV5-4|TRBJ2-5|NA|NA
TGTGCCAGCAGCTCCAGGGTGCCGTACCAAGAGACCCAGTACTTC
CASSSRVPYQETQYF
>TRBV6-6|TRBJ1-4|NA|NA
TGTGCCAGCGGTTACCCCCAGGCAACTAATGAAAAACTGTTTTTT
CASGYPQATNEKLFF
>TRBV7-2|TRBJ2-3|NA|TRBD2
TGTGCCAGCAGCTCTACTAGCGGGGAAGCCCCAGATACGCAGTATTTT
CASSSTSGEAPDTQYF
>TRBV15|TRBJ2-1|NA|TRBD2
TGTGCCACCAGCAGAGGTGTCCTAGCGGGGAACTCTGAGCAGTTCTTC
CATSRGVLAGNSEQFF
>TRBV2|TRBJ2-1|NA|NA
TGTGCCAGCCAGCAGCCGATTTCCTACAATGAGCAGTTCTTC
CASQQPISYNEQFF
>TRBV7-3|TRBJ1-1|NA|NA
TGTGCCAGCAGCTTATTAGGGGGAAACACTGAAGCTTTCTTT
CASSLLGGNTEAFF
>TRBV28|TRBJ2-7|NA|NA
TGTGCCAGCACGCCAAGGAGCTCCTACGAGCAGTACTTC
CASTPRSSYEQYF
>TRBV28|TRBJ1-1|NA|TRBD1
TGTGCCAGCAGAGGATCAGGGGGTAGGACTGAAGCTTTCTTT
CASRGSGGRTEAFF
>TRBV15|TRBJ1-5|once|NA
TGTGCCACCAGCAGAGACCAGGGAAGTTTCGGCAATCAGCCCCAGCATTTT
CATSRDQGSFGNQPQHF
>TRBV28|TRBJ2-2|NA|NA
TGTGCCAGCAGTTCAGGGGCTAACACCGGGGAGCTGTTTTTT
CASSSGANTGELFF
>TRBV27|TRBJ2-7|NA|NA
TGTGCCAGCAGTTTCATCGGGCAGACCTACGAGCAGTACTTC
CASSFIGQTYEQYF
>TRBV15|TRBJ1-5|NA|NA
TGTGCCACCAGGGCCAGGGCTAATCAGCCCCAGCATTTT
CATRARANQPQHF
>TRBV5-1|TRBJ2-3|once|NA
TGCGCCAGCAGCCCCGGACAAAGCACAGATACGCAGTATTTT
CASSPGQSTDTQYF
>TRBV3-1/TRBV3-2|TRBJ1-2|NA|NA
TGTGCCAGCAGCCAAGTTCGACAGGCTCTGGGCTACACCTTC
CASSQVRQALGYTF
>TRBV11-1|TRBJ2-5|NA|NA
TGTGCCAGCAGCTTTGGCAGCGGAGAGACCCAGTACTTC
CASSFGSGETQYF
>TRBV5-1|TRBJ2-2|NA|TRBD1
TGCGCCAGCAAGGGGACAGGGAGGACCGGGGAGCTGTTTTTT
CASKGTGRTGELFF
>TRBV20-1|TRBJ1-1|NA|NA
TGCAGTGCCCTCAGGCGCACTGAAGCTTTCTTT
CSALRRTEAFF
>TRBV6-1|TRBJ2-3|NA|TRBD2
TGTGCCAGCAGTGAAATGGGGGGGGTACGAGATACGCAGTATTTT
CASSEMGGVRDTQYF
>TRBV5-4|TRBJ1-2|NA|TRBD1
TGTGCCAGCACCCCTTTCCCAGGGGGTATTAACTATGGCTACACCTTC
CASTPFPGGINYGYTF
>TRBV7-9|TRBJ1-3|NA|NA
TGTGCCAGCAGCTTAACCGACACCATATATTTT
CASSLTDTIYF
>TRBV2|TRBJ2-7|NA|TRBD1
TGTGCCAGCAGCGGACAGACAGGGACCTACGAGCAGTACTTC
CASSGQTGTYEQYF
>TRBV2|TRBJ2-7|NA|NA
TGTGCCAGCAGTTTTCGGCGGGTAATCTCCTACGAGCAGTACTTC
CASSFRRVISYEQYF
>TRBV7-9|TRBJ2-1|NA|TRBD1
TGTGCCAGCAGTAAAGACAGGGGCACATACAATGAGCAGTTCTTC
CASSKDRGTYNEQFF
>TRBV11-2|TRBJ2-2|NA|TRBD1
TGTGCCAGCAGCACAGGGGGACCCCGGGGCACCGGGGAGCTGTTTTTT
CASSTGGPRGTGELFF
>TRBV28|TRBJ2-6|NA|NA
TGTGCCAGCAGTTTGGCAGGCCACTCTGGGGCCAACGTCCTGACTTTC
CASSLAGHSGANVLTF
>TRBV11-2|TRBJ2-7|NA|NA
TGTGCCAGCAGCTTAACGGGAGACTACGAGCAGTACTTC
CASSLTGDYEQYF
>TRBV20-1|TRBJ1-1|NA|NA
TGCAGTGCTCGAACAGGGACTGAAGCTTTCTTT
CSARTGTEAFF
>TRBV6-1|TRBJ2-5|NA|NA
TGTGCCAGCAGTGAGAATGCGTTTCGGTCCCAGTACTTC
CASSENAFRSQYF
>TRBV27|TRBJ1-2|NA|NA
TGTGCCAGCAGTTCCCGACAGGACCATAACTATGGCTACACCTTC
CASSSRQDHNYGYTF
>TRBV4-1|TRBJ1-1|NA|TRBD1
TGCGCCAGCAGGCTCGGACAGGCTAACACTGAAGCTTTCTTT
CASRLGQANTEAFF
>TRBV5-1|TRBJ2-1|NA|TRBD2
TGCGCCAGCAGCTTGTCGCGACTAGCGGGGCCATATTACAATGAGCAGTTCTTC
CASSLSRLAGPYYNEQFF
>TRBV5-1|TRBJ1-2|NA|TRBD1
TGCGCCAGCAGCTTGGGGCAGGGGGGCGATGGCTACACCTTC
CASSLGQGGDGYTF
>TRBV7-9|TRBJ1-2|NA|NA
TGTGCCAGCAGCTCACTGCATGGTGATGGCTACACCTTC
CASSSLHGDGYTF
>TRBV28|TRBJ1-5|NA|NA
TGTGCCAGCTGCACTCCTTATAGCAATCAGCCCCAGCATTTT
CASCTPYSNQPQHF
>TRBV4-2|TRBJ1-1|NA|NA
TGTGCCAGCAGCCCAAGAAGGGGGATCATGAACACTGAAGCTTTCTTT
CASSPRRGIMNTEAFF
>TRBV19|TRBJ2-2|once|TRBD1
TGTGCCAGTTGGACAGGGGTCGCCCCCACCGGGGAGCTGTTTTTT
CASWTGVAPTGELFF
>TRBV3-1/TRBV3-2|TRBJ1-1|NA|NA
TGTGCCAGCAGCCAAGACGGGTTGGGGGCTGAAGCTTTCTTT
CASSQDGLGAEAFF
>TRBV3-1/TRBV3-2|TRBJ2-7|NA|TRBD1
TGTGCCAGCAGCCAAGCCCTACCGACAGGGGGGAACGAGCAGTACTTC
CASSQALPTGGNEQYF
>TRBV19|TRBJ1-5|NA|NA
TGTGCCAGTAGTACCCTAAATAGCAATCAGCCCCAGCATTTT
CASSTLNSNQPQHF
>TRBV4-2|TRBJ2-7|NA|TRBD2
TGTGCCAGCAGCCAAGATCCTTCGGGACTAGCGGGGTCCTACGAGCAGTACTTC
CASSQDPSGLAGSYEQYF
>TRBV5-1|TRBJ2-3|NA|TRBD2
TGCGCCAGCAGCTTGGAGCCAGCGGGGGTACCGGGCACAGATACGCAGTATTTT
CASSLEPAGVPGTDTQYF
>TRBV27|TRBJ2-3|NA|NA
TGTGCCAGCAGTTTTCTAGCTGCAGATACGCAGTATTTT
CASSFLAADTQYF
>TRBV3-1/TRBV3-2|TRBJ2-6|NA|TRBD1
TGTGCCAGCAGCCAGCTTCAAGGGGGCCGCCCCTCTGGGGCCAACGTCCTGACTTTC
CASSQLQGGRPSGANVLTF
>TRBV19|TRBJ2-3|NA|NA
TGTGCCAGTAGTATACAGGCAAGCACAGATACGCAGTATTTT
CASSIQASTDTQYF
>TRBV28|TRBJ2-7|NA|TRBD2
TGTGCCAGCAGTTCGCTAGCGGGTGCATCCTACGAGCAGTACTTC
CASSSLAGASYEQYF
>TRBV29-1|TRBJ2-2|NA|TRBD1
TGCAGCGGACAGGGAAGAACCGGGGAGCTGTTTTTT
CSGQGRTGELFF
>TRBV5-1|TRBJ2-2|once|NA
TGCGCCAGCAGCTTGATACCGAACACCGGGGAGCTGTTTTTT
CASSLIPNTGELFF
>TRBV19|TRBJ1-1|once|TRBD1
TGTGCCACCGACAGGGGCAGGAACACTGAAGCTTTCTTT
CATDRGRNTEAFF
>TRBV7-8|TRBJ2-4|NA|NA
TGTGCCAGCAGCCCCCAGCTAGCCAAAAACATTCAGTACTTC
CASSPQLAKNIQYF